This T cell receptor beta chain appears in the sequencing data of a study of T-cell reconstitution after alpha-beta-depleted transplantation in children. CDR3 length equals 15 residues. Trimming cost V 3 bases and J 5 bases; bases outside gene matches: 4. Germline loops: CDR1 LGHNA, CDR2 YNFKEQ. This clonotype was found a few times. Construction of the TCRbeta library involved unique molecular identifiers. TCRdb used MiXCR to reprocess the PCR reads, holding one entry per CDR3 protein. The sample contains roughly 590,000 distinct CDR3 sequences, roughly 17% of which appear only once. Sequenced material: PBMCs from the stem cell graft donor, taken from the stem cell graft. This sequence joins TRBV4-2 and TRBJ1-6; TRBD1 agrees at 7 bases. The TCR was taken from a human donor who donated a stem cell graft to a child with acute myeloid leukemia. The CDR3 reads CASSQADRDNSPLHF. CDR3 bases: TGTGCCAGCAGCCAGGCCGACAGGGATAATTCACCCCTCCACTTT.